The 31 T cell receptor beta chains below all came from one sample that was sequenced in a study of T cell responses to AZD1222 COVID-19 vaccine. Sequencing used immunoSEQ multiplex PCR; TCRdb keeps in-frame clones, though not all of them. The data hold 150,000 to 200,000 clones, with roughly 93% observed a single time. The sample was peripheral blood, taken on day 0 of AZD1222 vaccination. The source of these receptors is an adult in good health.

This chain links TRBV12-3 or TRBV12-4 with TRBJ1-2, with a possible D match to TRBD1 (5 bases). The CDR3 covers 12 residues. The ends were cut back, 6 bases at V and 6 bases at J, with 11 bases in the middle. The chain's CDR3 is CASSPGTDGYTF. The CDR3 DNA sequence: TGTGCCAGCAGCCCCGGGACGGATGGCTACACCTTC.

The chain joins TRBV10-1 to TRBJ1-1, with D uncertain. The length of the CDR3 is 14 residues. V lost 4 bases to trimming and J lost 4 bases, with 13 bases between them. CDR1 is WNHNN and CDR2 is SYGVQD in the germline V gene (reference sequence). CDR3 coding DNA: TGCGCCAGCAGTGCTAGGATGTCGGGCACTGAAGCTTTCTTT. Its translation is CASSARMSGTEAFF.

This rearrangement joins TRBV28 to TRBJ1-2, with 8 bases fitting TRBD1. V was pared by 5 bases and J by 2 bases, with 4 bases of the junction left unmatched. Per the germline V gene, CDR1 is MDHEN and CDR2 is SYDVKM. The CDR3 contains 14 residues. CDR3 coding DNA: TGTGCCAGCAGTCAAGGACAGGGAAACTATGGCTACACCTTC. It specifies CASSQGQGNYGYTF.

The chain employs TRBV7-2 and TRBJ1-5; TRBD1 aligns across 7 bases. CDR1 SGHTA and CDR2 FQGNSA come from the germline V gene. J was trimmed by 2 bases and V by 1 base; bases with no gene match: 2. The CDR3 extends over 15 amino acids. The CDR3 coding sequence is TGTGCCAGCAGCTTAGAAGGGGGCGGCAATCAGCCCCAGCATTTT. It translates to CASSLEGGGNQPQHF.

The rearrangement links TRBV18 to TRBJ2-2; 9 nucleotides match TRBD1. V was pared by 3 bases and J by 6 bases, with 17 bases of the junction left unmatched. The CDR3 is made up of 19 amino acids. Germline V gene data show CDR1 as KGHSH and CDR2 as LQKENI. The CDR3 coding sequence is TGTGCCAGCTCACCCCTCGGACCGGGACAGGGAGGGTACGCCGGGGAGCTGTTTTTT. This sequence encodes CASSPLGPGQGGYAGELFF.

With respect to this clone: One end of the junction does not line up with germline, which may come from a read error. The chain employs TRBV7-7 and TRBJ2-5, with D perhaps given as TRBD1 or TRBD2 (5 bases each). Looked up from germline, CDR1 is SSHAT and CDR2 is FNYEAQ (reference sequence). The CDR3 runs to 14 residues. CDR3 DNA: TGTGCTAGCAGCTTAGGGACCGGTCAAGAGACCCAGTACTTC. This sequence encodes CASSLGTGQETQYF. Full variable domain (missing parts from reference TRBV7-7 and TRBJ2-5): GAGVSQSPRYKVTKRGQDVTLRCDPISSHATLYWYQQALGQGPEFLTYFNYEAQPDKSGLPSDRFSAERPEGSISTLTIQRTEQRDSAMYRCASSLGTGQETQYFGPGTRLLVL.

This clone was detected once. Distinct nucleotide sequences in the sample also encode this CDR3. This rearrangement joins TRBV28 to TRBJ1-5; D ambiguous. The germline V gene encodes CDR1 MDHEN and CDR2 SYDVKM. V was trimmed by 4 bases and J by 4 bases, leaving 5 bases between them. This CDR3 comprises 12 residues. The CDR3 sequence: CASSSGNQPQHF. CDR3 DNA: TGTGCCAGCAGTTCGGGAAATCAGCCCCAGCATTTT.

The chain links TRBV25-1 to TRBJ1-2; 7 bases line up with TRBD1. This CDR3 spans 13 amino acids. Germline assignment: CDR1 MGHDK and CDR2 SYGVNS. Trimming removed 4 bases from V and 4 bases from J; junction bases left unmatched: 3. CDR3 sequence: CASSVPGGYGYTF. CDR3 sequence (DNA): TGTGCCAGCAGTGTGCCAGGGGGCTATGGCTACACCTTC.

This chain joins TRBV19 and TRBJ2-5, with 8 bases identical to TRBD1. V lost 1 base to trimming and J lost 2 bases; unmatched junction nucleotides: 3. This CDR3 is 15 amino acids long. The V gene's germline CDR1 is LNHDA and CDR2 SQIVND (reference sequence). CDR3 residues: CASSIGGTGQETQYF. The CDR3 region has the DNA TGTGCCAGTAGTATAGGTGGGACAGGACAAGAGACCCAGTACTTC.

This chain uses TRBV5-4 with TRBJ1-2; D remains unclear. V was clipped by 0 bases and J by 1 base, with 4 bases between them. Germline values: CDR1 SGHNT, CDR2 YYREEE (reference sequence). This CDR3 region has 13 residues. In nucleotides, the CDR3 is TGTGCCAGCAGCTTGGGAGATAACTATGGCTACACCTTC. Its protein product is CASSLGDNYGYTF.

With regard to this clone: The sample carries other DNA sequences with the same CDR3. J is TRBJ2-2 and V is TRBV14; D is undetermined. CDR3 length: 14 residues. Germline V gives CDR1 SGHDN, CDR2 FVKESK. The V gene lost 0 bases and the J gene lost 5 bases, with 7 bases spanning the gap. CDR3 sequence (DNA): TGTGCCAGCAGCCAAGATATAGGAACCGGGGAGCTGTTTTTT. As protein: CASSQDIGTGELFF.

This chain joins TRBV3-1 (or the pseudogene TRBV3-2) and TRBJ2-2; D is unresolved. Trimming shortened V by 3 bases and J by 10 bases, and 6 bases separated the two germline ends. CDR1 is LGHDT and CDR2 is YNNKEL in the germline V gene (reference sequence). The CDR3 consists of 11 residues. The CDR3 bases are TGTGCCAGCAGCCACCTGGAGGAGCTGTTTTTT. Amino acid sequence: CASSHLEELFF.

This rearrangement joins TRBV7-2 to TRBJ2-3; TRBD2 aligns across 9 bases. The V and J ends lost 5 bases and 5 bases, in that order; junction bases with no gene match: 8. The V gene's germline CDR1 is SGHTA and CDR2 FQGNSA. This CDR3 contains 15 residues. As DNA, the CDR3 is TGTGCCAGCAGCCCGGGGGGTAGCGGGAGAGATACGCAGTATTTT. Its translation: CASSPGGSGRDTQYF.

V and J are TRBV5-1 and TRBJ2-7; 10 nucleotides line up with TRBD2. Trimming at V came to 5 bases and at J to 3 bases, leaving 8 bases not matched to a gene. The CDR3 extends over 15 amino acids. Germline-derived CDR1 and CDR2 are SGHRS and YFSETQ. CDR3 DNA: TGCGCCAGCAGACTGGGACTAGCGAGTAACTACGAGCAGTACTTC. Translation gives CASRLGLASNYEQYF.

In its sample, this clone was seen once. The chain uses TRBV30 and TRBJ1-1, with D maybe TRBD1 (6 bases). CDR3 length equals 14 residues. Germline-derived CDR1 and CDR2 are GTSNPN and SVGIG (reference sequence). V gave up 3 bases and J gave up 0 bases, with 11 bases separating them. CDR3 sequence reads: CAWSPGDMNTEAFF. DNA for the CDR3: TGTGCCTGGAGCCCAGGGGACATGAACACTGAAGCTTTCTTT.

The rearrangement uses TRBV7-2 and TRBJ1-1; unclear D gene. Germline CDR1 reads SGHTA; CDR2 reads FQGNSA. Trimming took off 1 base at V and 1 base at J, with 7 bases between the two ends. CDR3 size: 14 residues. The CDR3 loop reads CASSLVGRNTEAFF. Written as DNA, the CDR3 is TGTGCCAGCAGCTTAGTGGGTAGGAACACTGAAGCTTTCTTT.

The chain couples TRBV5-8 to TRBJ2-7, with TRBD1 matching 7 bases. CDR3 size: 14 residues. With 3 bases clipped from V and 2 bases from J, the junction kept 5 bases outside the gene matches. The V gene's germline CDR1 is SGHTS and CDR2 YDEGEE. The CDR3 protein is CASSSAGTAYEQYF. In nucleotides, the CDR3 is TGTGCCAGCAGCTCAGCCGGGACAGCCTACGAGCAGTACTTC.

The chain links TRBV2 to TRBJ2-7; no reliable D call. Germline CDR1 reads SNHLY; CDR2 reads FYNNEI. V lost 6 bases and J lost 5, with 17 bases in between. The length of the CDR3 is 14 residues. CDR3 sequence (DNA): TGTGCCAGCAGGAGACGGGCCTCTGGGGACGAGCAGTACTTC. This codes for CASRRRASGDEQYF.

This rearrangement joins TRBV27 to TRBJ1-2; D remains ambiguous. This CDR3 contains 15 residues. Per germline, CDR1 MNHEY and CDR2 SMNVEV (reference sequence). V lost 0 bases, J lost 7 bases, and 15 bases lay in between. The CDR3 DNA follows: TGTGCCAGCAGTTTATCGACGGCCCGCCTGGGTGGCTACACCTTC. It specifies CASSLSTARLGGYTF.

CDR3 sequence reads: CASSLVSRTNTEAFF. DNA for the CDR3: TGTGCCAGCAGCTTGGTTTCACGGACGAACACTGAAGCTTTCTTT. This chain joins TRBV5-4 and TRBJ1-1; D ambiguous. Germline V CDR1 and CDR2: SGHNT, YYREEE (reference sequence). There are 15 residues in the CDR3. Trimming stripped 0 bases from V and 1 base from J, with 10 bases between. Full variable domain (remainder filled in from reference TRBV5-4 and TRBJ1-1): ETGVTQSPTHLIKTRGQQVTLRCSSQSGHNTVSWYQQALGQGPQFIFQYYREEENGRGNFPPRFSGLQFPNYSSELNVNALELDDSALYLCASSLVSRTNTEAFFGQGTRLTVV.

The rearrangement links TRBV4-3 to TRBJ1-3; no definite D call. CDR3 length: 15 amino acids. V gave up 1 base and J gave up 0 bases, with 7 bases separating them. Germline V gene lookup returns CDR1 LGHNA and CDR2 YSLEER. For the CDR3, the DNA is TGCGCCAGCAGCCAAGGGCAGATCTCTGGAAACACCATATATTTT. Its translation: CASSQGQISGNTIYF.

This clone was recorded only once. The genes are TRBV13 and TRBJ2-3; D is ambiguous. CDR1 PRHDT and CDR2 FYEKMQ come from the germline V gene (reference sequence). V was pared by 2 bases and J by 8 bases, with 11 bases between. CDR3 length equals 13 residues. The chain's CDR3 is CASSLSAVATQYF. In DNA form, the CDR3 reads TGTGCCAGCAGCTTATCCGCGGTTGCTACGCAGTATTTT.

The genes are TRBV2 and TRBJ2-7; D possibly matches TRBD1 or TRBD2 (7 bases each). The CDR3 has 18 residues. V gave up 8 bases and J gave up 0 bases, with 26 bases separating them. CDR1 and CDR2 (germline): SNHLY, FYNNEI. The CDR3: CASRIGRGGAGGSYEQYF. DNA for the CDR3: TGTGCCAGCCGAATCGGCAGGGGGGGCGCAGGGGGCTCCTACGAGCAGTACTTC.

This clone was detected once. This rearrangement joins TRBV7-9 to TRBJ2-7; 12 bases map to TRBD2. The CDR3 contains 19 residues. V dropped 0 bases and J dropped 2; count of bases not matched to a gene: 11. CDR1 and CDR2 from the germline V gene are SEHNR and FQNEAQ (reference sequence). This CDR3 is CASSLARLAGVSGTYEQYF. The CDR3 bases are TGTGCCAGCAGCTTAGCTCGACTAGCGGGAGTCTCAGGAACCTACGAGCAGTACTTC.

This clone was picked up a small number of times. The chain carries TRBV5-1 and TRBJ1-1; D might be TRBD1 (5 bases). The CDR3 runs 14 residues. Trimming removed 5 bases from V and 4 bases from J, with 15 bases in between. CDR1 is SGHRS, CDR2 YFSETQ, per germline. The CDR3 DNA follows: TGCGCCAGCAGTCGCGTGGGGGTGGTCACTGAAGCTTTCTTT. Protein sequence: CASSRVGVVTEAFF.

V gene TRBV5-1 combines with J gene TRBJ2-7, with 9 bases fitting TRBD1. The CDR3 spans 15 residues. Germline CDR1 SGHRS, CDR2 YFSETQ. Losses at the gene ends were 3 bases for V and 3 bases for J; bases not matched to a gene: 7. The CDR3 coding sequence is TGCGCCAGCAGCTGGTTCGACAGGGGGTTCTACGAGCAGTACTTC. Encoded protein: CASSWFDRGFYEQYF.

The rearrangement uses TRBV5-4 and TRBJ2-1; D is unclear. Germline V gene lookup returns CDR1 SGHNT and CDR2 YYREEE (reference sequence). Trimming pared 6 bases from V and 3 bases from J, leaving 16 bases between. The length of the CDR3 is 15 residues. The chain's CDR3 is CASTLGGPSYNEQFF. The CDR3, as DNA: TGTGCCAGCACCCTTGGCGGCCCTAGCTACAATGAGCAGTTCTTC.

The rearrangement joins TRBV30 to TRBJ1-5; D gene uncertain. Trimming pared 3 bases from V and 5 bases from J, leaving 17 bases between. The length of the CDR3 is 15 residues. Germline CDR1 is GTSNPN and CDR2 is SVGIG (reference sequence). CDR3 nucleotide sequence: TGTGCCTGGAGCCTCCTCCGCGGGGAGGATCAGCCCCAGCATTTT. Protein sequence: CAWSLLRGEDQPQHF.

The CDR3 bases are TGTGCCAGCAGCCCACAGGGGGCTGCCTACGAGCAGTACTTC. This codes for CASSPQGAAYEQYF. V and J are TRBV7-8 and TRBJ2-7, with 9 bases aligning to TRBD1. The J segment lost 2 bases and the V segment lost 5 bases, leaving 4 bases of the junction unmatched. Germline assignment: CDR1 SGHVS and CDR2 FQNEAQ. The CDR3 loop spans 14 amino acids. The complete variable domain, with remaining parts taken from reference TRBV7-8 and TRBJ2-7, reads GAGVSQSPRYKVAKRGQDVALRCDPISGHVSLFWYQQALGQGPEFLTYFQNEAQLDKSGLPSDRFFAERPEGSVSTLKIQRTQQEDSAVYLCASSPQGAAYEQYFGPGTRLTVT.

CDR3: CASSQYGQGVRANYGYTF. The CDR3 nucleotides read TGTGCCAGCAGTCAGTATGGACAGGGAGTAAGAGCTAACTATGGCTACACCTTC. The V and J genes are TRBV6-6 and TRBJ1-2; 8 nucleotides agree with TRBD1. CDR3 length: 18 amino acids. The germline gives CDR1 MNHNY, CDR2 SVGAGI (reference sequence). The ends lost 5 bases at V and 0 bases at J; junction bases unmatched: 14.

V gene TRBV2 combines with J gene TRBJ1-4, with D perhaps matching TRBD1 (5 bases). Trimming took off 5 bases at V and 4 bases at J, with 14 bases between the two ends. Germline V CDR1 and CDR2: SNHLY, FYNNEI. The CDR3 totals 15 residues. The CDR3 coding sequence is TGTGCCAGCAGTAAGAATGGGGGGGATAATGAAAAACTGTTTTTT. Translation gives CASSKNGGDNEKLFF.